The TCR beta chain under discussion was sequenced for a study of cytomegalovirus exposure and HLA in healthy donors. TCRdb keeps only in-frame clones here, not all; method: immunoSEQ multiplex PCR. There are 80,000 to 100,000 clones in the sample; more than 85% occur only once, and 5.5% to 7.5% lies in the top ten. The TCR comes from a man aged 18-30 years in good health and CMV-seropositive. Sequenced sample: PBMCs.

The CDR3 nucleotides are TGTGCCAGCAGTGAAGCTCGGACAGGGAGTGAAAAACTGTTTTTT. Amino acids: CASSEARTGSEKLFF. This chain connects TRBV2 to TRBJ1-4; 8 positions agree with TRBD1. The CDR3 length is 15 residues. Germline CDR1 is SNHLY and CDR2 is FYNNEI. V shed 0 bases and J 7 bases; nucleotides not matched to a gene: 4. Using reference TRBV2 and TRBJ1-4 for the parts outside the CDR3, the full variable domain is EPEVTQTPSHQVTQMGQEVILRCVPISNHLYFYWYRQILGQKVEFLVSFYNNEISEKSEIFDDQFSVERPDGSNFTLKIRSTKLEDSAMYFCASSEARTGSEKLFFGSGTQLSVL.